The present TCR beta chain was sequenced within a study of PD-1 blockade in classical Hodgkin lymphoma. The CDR3 totals 13 residues. Trimming stripped 0 bases from V and 4 bases from J, with 6 bases between. The V gene's germline CDR1 is SGHTA and CDR2 FQGTGA. Here immunoSEQ multiplex PCR was the method, and the copy in TCRdb shows in-frame clones only, minus some. There are fewer than 90,000 clones in the sample; approximately 94% occur only once, and 7.5% to 9.5% lies in the top ten. Each of the patients experienced relapse following autologous stem cell transplantation, and their brentuximab vedotin exposure differed. Complete response, partial response or progressive disease were the best responses.

The chain combines TRBV7-3 with TRBJ1-2; D is unresolved. This material consisted of peripheral blood mononuclear cells (PBMCs), taken at baseline. The receptor was isolated from a human donor with classical Hodgkin lymphoma. The CDR3 region is CASSLTSGYGYTF. As DNA, the CDR3 is TGTGCCAGCAGCTTAACCAGTGGCTATGGCTACACCTTC.